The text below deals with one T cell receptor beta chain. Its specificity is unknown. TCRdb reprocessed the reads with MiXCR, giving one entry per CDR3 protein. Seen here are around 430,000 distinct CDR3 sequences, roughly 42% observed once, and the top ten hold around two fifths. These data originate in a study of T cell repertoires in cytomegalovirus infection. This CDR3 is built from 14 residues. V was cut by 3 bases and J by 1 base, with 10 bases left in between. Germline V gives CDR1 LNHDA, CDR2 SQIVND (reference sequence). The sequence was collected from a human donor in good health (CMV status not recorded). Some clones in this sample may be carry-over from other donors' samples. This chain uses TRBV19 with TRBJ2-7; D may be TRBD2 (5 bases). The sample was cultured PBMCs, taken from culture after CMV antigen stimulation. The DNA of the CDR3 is TGTGCCAGTAGTATTGGTGGACTTTCCTACGAGCAGTACTTC. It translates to CASSIGGLSYEQYF. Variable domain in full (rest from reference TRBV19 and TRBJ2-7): DGGITQSPKYLFRKEGQNVTLSCEQNLNHDAMYWYRQDPGQGLRLIYYSQIVNDFQKGDIAEGYSVSREKKESFPLTVTSAQKNPTAFYLCASSIGGLSYEQYFGPGTRLTVT.